The sequence of this T cell receptor beta chain was determined in a study of beta chain features in type 1 diabetes. As for this clone: Antigen unknown.

cDNA synthesis used the whole RNA isolate, giving expressed TCRB sequences. Produced via immunoSEQ multiplex PCR; TCRdb's table is partial and in-frame only. The table lists about 370,000 clones, 9.5% to 10% of them singletons. About 110 mL of blood, on average, came from one heparinised draw per donor. It was via CD45RO/CCR7/CD25/CD127/CD95/CD27 that CD4+ naive, central memory, regulatory and stem cell-like memory cells were sorted. Study conclusions and caveats: Any HLA-type effect on TCRB rearrangement remained unresolved here. In all four CD4+ subsets, TCRB CDR3 length was significantly, moderately reduced in type 1 diabetes.

This TCR derives from a man aged 25 to 40 with type 1 diabetes. The sequencing input was central memory CD4+ T cells from blood.

The CDR3, as DNA: TGTGCCAGCAGCCCCTCAGGGGCCGGGAACACCGGGGAGCTGTTTTTT. Translated: CASSPSGAGNTGELFF. The rearrangement links TRBV7-8 to TRBJ2-2; maybe TRBD1 (6 bases). Germline-derived CDR1 and CDR2 are SGHVS and FQNEAQ. The V gene lost 5 bases and the J gene lost 1 base, with 14 bases spanning the gap. The CDR3 is 16 residues long.